This T cell receptor (beta chain) appears in the sequencing data of a study of T cells after posttransplantation cyclophosphamide. This clone was picked up many times. Its antigen is not known. Study conclusions and caveats: Recipient CMV seropositivity and CMV reactivation strongly tracked TRB clonality. Later blood repertoires were often dominated by clones from the donor CD8+ memory compartment. Tissue-infiltrating T cells from skin or gut overlapped little with blood T cells.

Sequenced by immunoSEQ multiplex PCR; TCRdb stores in-frame clones only, minus some. The profile covers approximately 26,000 clones, none occurring a single time. The related graft donor's blood sample was taken on the day of bone marrow donation. V lost 1 base to trimming and J lost 3 bases; unmatched junction nucleotides: 2. CDR1 LGHNA and CDR2 YNFKEQ come from the germline V gene. The CDR3 runs 15 residues. This TCR derives from a woman aged 45-59 years in good health, CMV-negative, and a related stem cell transplant donor. Sequenced: PBMCs. V is TRBV4-2 and J is TRBJ1-2; 10 nucleotides line up with TRBD1. DNA for the CDR3: TGTGCCAGCAGCCAAGGTGGACAGGGGGACTATGGCTACACCTTC. Its protein product is CASSQGGQGDYGYTF.